The clone carrying this T cell receptor (beta chain) showed up just a few times. Its antigen is not known. This record comes from a study of cytomegalovirus exposure and HLA in healthy donors. Turning to the study itself: A later analysis reported the approximately 120 validation repertoires used the same platform as the roughly 700 first-cohort repertoires. Study-wide results and limits: Accounts indicate the classifier identified cytomegalovirus status with strong specificity and sensitivity. It was found in a later analysis that first-cohort TCR clusters tended to co-occur in the 120 validation repertoires.

Germline CDR1 reads SEHNR; CDR2 reads FQNEAQ (reference sequence). V was trimmed by 3 bases and J by 9 bases, leaving 9 bases between them. There are 12 residues in the CDR3. Separation from the roughly 670-subject first cohort characterized the roughly 120-subject validation cohort, to which the donors belonged. Profiled with immunoSEQ multiplex PCR; TCRdb holds only in-frame clones, not every one. The sample lists some 170,000 clones, 86% occurring once. The specimen sequenced was PBMCs. This sequence was found in a man under 40 in good health and CMV-seropositive. The chain couples TRBV7-9 to TRBJ2-1, with D perhaps TRBD1 or TRBD2 (6 bases each). Here the CDR3 DNA reads TGTGCCAGCAGCTTTGGAGGGGGTGAGCAGTTCTTC. It encodes CASSFGGGEQFF.